This entry concerns a single T cell receptor (beta chain). What antigen it recognizes has not been identified. No per-base quality is available; no much larger clone lies one base away. The data originate from a study of blood T cell repertoires in COVID-19 (dated by TCRdb to about 2020). Describing the broader study: Collaborator samples came from the United States, Italy and Spain and covered acute and convalescent phases of COVID-19. The material from the prospective study consisted of cDNA or gDNA derived from T cells, B-cell-depleted T cells, or PBMCs. Samples were obtained from the ongoing ImmuneRACE study (first 160 participants) and from 1,254 subjects provided by 6 global collaborators. Deeply sampled blood TCRbeta repertoires from subjects exposed to, actively infected with, or recovered from COVID-19 were included in the dataset. Where available, HLA class I and class II types were obtained from metadata supplied by the sample provider rather than from assay-based typing. A freely available public database, intended as a resource for researchers studying the immune response to SARS-CoV-2, is where the repertoires were released. The sample metadata nearly always contained a de-identified subject ID, COVID-19 status, age in years and sex.

Whole blood was collected in K2EDTA tubes by collaborating institutions according to the institutions' own protocols. For TCRbeta analysis, collaborators shipped samples as frozen whole blood, isolated PBMCs, or DNA extracted from either of those sample types. Study-wide conclusions, independent of this receptor: The amount of clinical and demographic metadata varied by source and participant and was provided uncurated.

TCRbeta CDR3 regions were amplified from genomic DNA using the immunoSEQ Assay, a bias-controlled multiplex PCR. On the study's bioinformatics: The number of nucleated cells in each sample was estimated by amplification of reference gene primers within the assay. To quantify the absolute abundance of each unique TCRbeta CDR3 rearrangement, sequence reads were collapsed and filtered. For each sample, productive Simpson clonality was calculated as the square root of Simpson's diversity index across productive rearrangements. TCRdb holds this immuneACCESS table with in-frame rearrangements only. Some clones are missing; in checked studies, unresolved V genes explain under half, and the rest has no known cause. V and J calls and clone size are as listed in that table; D and trimming were resolved from the DNA. The sample table records around 100,000 clones; approximately 84% of these occur just once. The top ten clones comprise around 4% of the sample.

CDR1 SGHTA and CDR2 FQGNSA were looked up in the germline V gene. V loses 5 bases at its end and J loses 9 bases; junction bases beyond the gene matches: 13. The CDR3 goes from the cysteine to the phenylalanine over 15 residues. The entry retains the CDR3 DNA only, 45 bases that are in frame from base 1. The source is a human donor in a cohort sampled during active COVID-19. The V gene is TRBV7-2 and the J gene is TRBJ2-1; TRBD2 lines up with 7 middle nucleotides. Sequencing used peripheral blood. The bases are TGTGCCAGCAGCCGGGAGGCTAACAAGTTAAGTGAGCAGTTCTTC. Its product reads: CASSREANKLSEQFF.